The 2 T cell receptor beta chains below come from one sample, sequenced in a study of blood T cell repertoires in COVID-19 (TCRdb year 2020). The receptor library was made with the immunoSEQ multiplex PCR assay. TCRdb mirrors the immuneACCESS table, restricted to in-frame sequences. Some clones are absent from its copies; in checked studies, under half trace to an unresolved V gene, and the reason for the others is unknown. This sample holds some 280,000 clones; around 89% were observed only once. Of the sample, approximately 12% falls within the top ten clones. The sequenced sample was peripheral blood. Receptors were obtained from an older woman with acute or convalescent COVID-19.

The chain uses TRBV12-2 and TRBJ2-3; the table's TRBD1 call for D was not verified on the DNA. TRBV12-2 is a recognized pseudogene. This CDR3 contains 15 residues. CDR3 sequence (DNA): TGTGCAAGTCGCCTACAGGGGAAACGCACAGATACGCAGTATTTT. Translated, it gives CASRLQGKRTDTQYF.

The DNA for the CDR3 is TGTGCCAGCAGCGTAGCTTGGGGGGAATACGAGCAGTACTTC. Amino acid sequence: CASSVAWGEYEQYF. The V and J genes are TRBV9 and TRBJ2-7; TRBD2 is a possible D gene (6 bases). The germline V gene encodes CDR1 SGDLS and CDR2 YYNGEE. Trimming left V 0 bases short and J 4 bases short, with 11 bases between. This CDR3 region has 14 residues.